This T cell receptor beta chain was retrieved from a study of Ad26.COV2.S vaccination and SARS-CoV-2 variants. Germline CDR1 SGHNT, CDR2 YENEEA. The CDR3 runs 21 residues. V shed 0 bases and J 0 bases; nucleotides not matched to a gene: 14. Treatment noted: roughly 19 received Ad26.COV2.S at low or high dose, single or two shots; about 5 received placebo; per-sample allocation not given. On day 63 after the first injection, vaccine and placebo recipients gave samples. Sequenced by immunoSEQ multiplex PCR; TCRdb stores in-frame clones only, minus some. The sample holds roughly 500,000 clones, 80% to 90% seen once.

Material: peripheral blood, obtained in a trial of Ad26.COV2.S vaccine versus placebo. The V call is TRBV11-3, the J call TRBJ2-7; 13 nucleotides match TRBD2. The clonotype comes from a person aged 18-60 years who received the Ad26.COV2.S COVID-19 vaccine or a placebo. The CDR3 loop is CASSLECRQAGLAGSSYEQYV. CDR3 bases: TGTGCCAGCAGCTTAGAATGTCGCCAGGCGGGACTAGCGGGGAGCTCCTACGAGCAGTACGTC.